This note documents a single T cell receptor beta chain sequence. Antigen unknown. Assay used: immunoSEQ multiplex PCR; TCRdb lists only in-frame clones, some missing. Among over a million clones listed, roughly 74% were seen once. Trimming took off 3 bases at V and 1 base at J, with 16 bases between the two ends. Germline V CDR1 and CDR2: SGHKS, YYEKEE (reference sequence). The CDR3 covers 16 residues. These data come from a study of shared clonotypes between healthy human individuals. Whole-study findings and limits: About 5% of naive CD4 clonotypes were shared across several donors.

The rearrangement uses TRBV5-5 and TRBJ2-5; D may be TRBD2 (6 bases). Material for sequencing was memory CD4+ T cells from PBMCs. Subset: CD45RA-negative fraction. The clonotype originates from a man in his late teens or twenties in good health. Some clones in this sample may be carry-over from other donors' samples. The CDR3 DNA reads TGTGCCAGCAGCTCGGGTAGCGGCAACTCCCAAGAGACCCAGTACTTC. Protein sequence: CASSSGSGNSQETQYF. Full variable domain (remainder filled in from reference TRBV5-5 and TRBJ2-5): DAGVTQSPTHLIKTRGQQVTLRCSPISGHKSVSWYQQVLGQGPQFIFQYYEKEERGRGNFPDRFSARQFPNYSSELNVNALLLGDSALYLCASSSGSGNSQETQYFGPGTRLLVL.